Presented here are 8 T cell receptor beta chains from one specimen sequenced in a study of human T cells and chemical hapten exposure. Time point here: pre-sensitization, week 0. Treatment of the sample: therapeutic diphenylcyclopropenone sensitization with weekly scalp DPC. TCRdb analysed the RACE reads with MiXCR anew, one entry per CDR3 protein. The sample shows more than 55,000 distinct CDR3 sequences, about 11% of them seen only once. Sequencing was performed on whole blood, taken in connection with sensitization to the hapten diphenylcyclopropenone (DPC). Receptors were obtained from a woman between 40 and 50 years old with alopecia areata. Some clones in this sample may be carry-over from other donors' samples.

This clonotype was seen many times. V gene TRBV27 combines with J gene TRBJ2-7; a weak D match, TRBD2 (5 bases). The V and J ends lost 2 bases and 4 bases respectively, with 6 bases between them. This CDR3 has 12 amino acids. Germline V CDR1 and CDR2: MNHEY, SMNVEV (reference sequence). This chain's CDR3 is CASSLTGYEQYF. CDR3 DNA sequence: TGTGCCAGCAGTTTAACGGGGTACGAGCAGTACTTC.

The table lists this clonotype with many counts. The J gene is TRBJ1-1, the V gene TRBV4-3; weak D call: TRBD1 (5 bases). The V gene lost 6 bases and the J gene lost 6 bases, with 14 bases spanning the gap. The germline V gene has CDR1 LGHNA and CDR2 YSLEER. CDR3 length equals 13 residues. The DNA for the CDR3 is TGCGCCAGCAGTTTCGCCACGGGGGCTGAAGCTTTCTTT. Protein: CASSFATGAEAFF.

The rearrangement joins TRBV4-3 to TRBJ1-6; 10 positions match TRBD1. CDR3 length: 15 residues. CDR1 LGHNA and CDR2 YSLEER come from the germline V gene. The V segment lost 5 bases and the J segment 7 bases; nucleotides outside the gene matches: 5. The CDR3 protein is CASSSAGQGNSPLHF. The CDR3 nucleotides are TGCGCCAGCAGCTCCGCGGGACAGGGGAATTCACCCCTCCACTTT.

The chain uses TRBV5-1 and TRBJ2-7; 8 bases fit TRBD2. CDR1 SGHRS and CDR2 YFSETQ come from the germline V gene. The CDR3 length is 16 residues. V dropped 4 bases and J dropped 0; count of bases not matched to a gene: 9. CDR3 in amino acids: CASSRAASGFSYEQYF. CDR3 DNA sequence: TGCGCCAGCAGCCGGGCGGCTAGCGGGTTCTCCTACGAGCAGTACTTC.

This clonotype was detected only a few times. The chain recombines TRBV7-2 with TRBJ1-1; D is undetermined. V lost 2 bases, J lost 0 bases, and 13 bases lay in between. The CDR3 runs to 16 residues. Per germline, CDR1 SGHTA and CDR2 FQGNSA. The CDR3 sequence is CASSLRSGAMNTEAFF. The CDR3 DNA is TGTGCCAGCAGCTTACGTTCAGGTGCCATGAACACTGAAGCTTTCTTT. Full variable domain (outside the CDR3, taken from reference TRBV7-2 and TRBJ1-1): GAGVSQSPSNKVTEKGKDVELRCDPISGHTALYWYRQSLGQGLEFLIYFQGNSAPDKSGLPSDRFSAERTGGSVSTLTIQRTQQEDSAVYLCASSLRSGAMNTEAFFGQGTRLTVV.

This clonotype was counted between two and nine times. The V gene is TRBV9, the J gene TRBJ2-7; 12 bases line up with TRBD2. Germline CDR1 SGDLS, CDR2 YYNGEE. The CDR3 is 16 amino acids. With V trimmed by 4 bases and J by 2 bases, 7 bases remained unmatched. The CDR3 DNA is TGTGCCAGCAGCTCCGGGACTAGCGGGTCCACCTACGAGCAGTACTTC. It codes for CASSSGTSGSTYEQYF.

This clonotype was seen only once. The chain uses TRBV3-1 and TRBJ2-1; D is uncertain. V lost 0 bases to trimming and J lost 11 bases, with 8 bases between them. Per germline, CDR1 LGHDT and CDR2 YNNKEL (reference sequence). This CDR3 comprises 12 residues. The CDR3 sequence: CASSQEVAQQFF. For the CDR3, the DNA is TGTGCCAGCAGCCAAGAGGTTGCCCAGCAGTTCTTC.

This clonotype has at least ten counts. The rearrangement uses TRBV12-3 or TRBV12-4 and TRBJ2-1; 13 positions match TRBD2. The V gene end was trimmed by 5 bases and the J gene end by 9 bases; junction bases not matched to a gene: 13. There are 17 residues in the CDR3. CDR3 sequence reads: CASSPSSGLAGEGEQFF. The CDR3 DNA is TGTGCCAGCAGTCCCTCTAGCGGACTAGCGGGAGAGGGTGAGCAGTTCTTC.